This is a list of T cell receptor beta chains from one sample in a study of Graves' ophthalmopathy and Graves' hyperthyroidism. TCRdb itself ran the multiplex PCR reads through MiXCR, one entry per CDR3 protein. This sample has 660,000 or so distinct CDR3 sequences, with approximately 39% found just once. Sequencing input: peripheral blood. These TCRs come from an adult man with Graves' ophthalmopathy. The CDR3 runs from the conserved cysteine through the conserved F or W. A D gene is named only where the DNA matches it firmly. A row's size may be missing; if present it is once, few, many or a size class.

size	J	V	D	CDR3	DNA
many	TRBJ2-7	TRBV7-9	-	CASSVDITYEQYF	TGTGCCAGCAGCGTTGACATTACCTACGAGCAGTACTTC
-	TRBJ1-2	TRBV2	-	CASSARDRGIDGYTF	TGTGCCAGCAGTGCTAGAGATCGAGGGATCGATGGCTACACCTTC
many	TRBJ1-2	TRBV19	-	CASSQDMDYGYTF	TGTGCCAGTAGTCAGGACATGGACTATGGCTACACCTTC
many	TRBJ1-6	TRBV6-6	-	CASSPQPGPVNSPLHF	TGTGCCAGCAGTCCCCAGCCGGGACCCGTTAATTCACCCCTCCACTTT
many	TRBJ1-5	TRBV7-2	-	CASRLSGTSGQPQHF	TGTGCCAGCAGATTAAGTGGGACTTCAGGGCAGCCCCAGCATTTT
once	TRBJ1-4	TRBV9	-	CASSVGGFGEKLFF	TGTGCCAGCAGCGTCGGTGGGTTCGGTGAAAAACTGTTTTTT
few	TRBJ2-2	TRBV15	-	CATSRDRTTGELFF	TGTGCCACCAGCAGAGATAGAACCACCGGGGAGCTGTTTTTT
many	TRBJ2-2	TRBV19	TRBD1	CASSKRGQGITGELFF	TGTGCCAGTAGTAAGAGAGGACAGGGCATCACCGGGGAGCTGTTTTTT
-	TRBJ1-6	TRBV15	-	CATSSWDGLYNSPLHF	TGTGCCACCAGCAGTTGGGACGGACTTTATAATTCACCCCTCCACTTT
-	TRBJ1-2	TRBV11-2	TRBD1	CASSEGTGGLDYGYTF	TGTGCCAGCAGTGAAGGGACAGGGGGCTTGGACTATGGCTACACCTTC
-	TRBJ2-5	TRBV25-1	-	CASSAVRSQETQYF	TGTGCCAGCAGTGCGGTTCGGAGCCAAGAGACCCAGTACTTC
-	TRBJ1-1	TRBV5-1	-	CANSLAGTENTEAFF	TGCGCCAACAGCTTGGCAGGGACGGAGAACACTGAAGCTTTCTTT
-	TRBJ2-5	TRBV11-1	TRBD1	CASSLVSLGTGGYETQYF	TGTGCCAGCAGCTTAGTGTCCCTCGGGACAGGGGGCTATGAGACCCAGTACTTC
many	TRBJ2-7	TRBV7-2	-	CASSRRSRTDIYEQYF	TGTGCCAGCAGTCGGCGTTCTCGGACGGATATTTACGAGCAGTACTTC
few	TRBJ2-7	TRBV5-6	TRBD1	CASSLTGQGADEQYF	TGTGCCAGCAGTCTCACGGGACAGGGGGCGGACGAGCAGTACTTC
-	TRBJ2-6	TRBV7-6	TRBD1	CASSLAGQTEAF	TGTGCCAGCAGCTTAGCGGGACAGACCGAAGCTTTC
many	TRBJ1-5	TRBV2	-	CASSVPPLGLSNQPQHF	TGTGCCAGCAGTGTCCCCCCATTGGGTCTAAGCAATCAGCCCCAGCATTTT
many	TRBJ2-2	TRBV24-1	TRBD1	CATSDSPGTENTGELFF	TGTGCCACCAGTGATTCGCCGGGGACAGAAAACACCGGGGAGCTGTTTTTT
-	TRBJ1-4	TRBV12-3/TRBV12-4	-	CASSYRWREKLFF	TGTGCCAGCAGTTACCGGTGGAGGGAAAAACTGTTTTTT
-	TRBJ1-1	TRBV25-1	TRBD1	CASSGTGDGNTEAFF	TGTGCCAGCAGTGGGACAGGGGACGGGAACACTGAAGCTTTCTTT
few	TRBJ1-6	TRBV3-1	-	CASSTIARGHSPLHF	TGTGCCAGCAGCACCATTGCCAGGGGTCATTCACCCCTCCACTTT
many	TRBJ2-6	TRBV19	-	CASSPGHRSGANVLTF	TGTGCCAGTAGTCCAGGACACCGCTCTGGGGCCAACGTCCTGACTTTC
-	TRBJ1-2	TRBV28	-	CASRPTQGRNYGYTF	TGTGCCAGCAGACCCACACAGGGCAGAAACTATGGCTACACCTTC
-	TRBJ1-2	TRBV5-8	TRBD1	CASSGTGEVVGYTF	TGTGCCAGCAGCGGGACAGGGGAAGTCGTTGGCTACACCTTC
-	TRBJ2-5	TRBV19	-	CASSYSAGSQETQYF	TGTGCCAGCAGTTATTCCGCAGGGAGCCAAGAGACCCAGTACTTC
-	TRBJ1-1	TRBV5-1	-	CASRGDETEAFF	TGCGCCAGCAGGGGTGACGAAACTGAAGCTTTCTTT
-	TRBJ1-1	TRBV29-1	TRBD1	CSWETGDGTEAFF	TGCAGCTGGGAGACAGGGGATGGCACTGAAGCTTTCTTT
-	TRBJ2-7	TRBV10-3	TRBD1	CAISESGQGAHEQYF	TGTGCCATCAGTGAATCGGGACAGGGGGCCCACGAGCAGTACTTC
many	TRBJ2-6	TRBV2	-	CASQTGGAGANVLTF	TGTGCCAGCCAGACAGGAGGTGCTGGGGCCAACGTCCTGACTTTC
few	TRBJ2-5	TRBV7-9	TRBD1	CASSFQGAETQYF	TGTGCCAGCAGCTTCCAGGGGGCAGAGACCCAGTACTTC
-	TRBJ2-5	TRBV7-9	TRBD2	CASSFSREGETQYF	TGTGCCAGCAGCTTTTCACGGGAGGGTGAGACCCAGTACTTC
many	TRBJ1-2	TRBV9	-	CASSVGLNYGYTF	TGTGCCAGCAGCGTAGGACTTAACTATGGCTACACCTTC
-	TRBJ2-2	TRBV10-3	-	CAISDAGSGELSF	TGTGCCATCAGTGACGCGGGGTCCGGGGAGCTGTCTTTT
many	TRBJ1-2	TRBV2	-	CASKGVANYGYTF	TGTGCCAGCAAGGGAGTAGCTAACTATGGCTACACCTTC
many	TRBJ2-5	TRBV7-9	-	CASSFSGPAQTQYF	TGTGCCAGCAGCTTTTCTGGGCCAGCGCAGACCCAGTACTTC
-	TRBJ1-1	TRBV29-1	-	CSVEAQGSVNTEAFF	TGCAGCGTTGAAGCGCAGGGGTCGGTGAACACTGAAGCTTTCTTT
-	TRBJ1-2	TRBV24-1	-	CATSVPGDGPYGYTF	TGTGCCACCAGCGTCCCCGGAGACGGACCCTATGGCTACACCTTC
many	TRBJ1-1	TRBV2	-	CASTALKDTEAFF	TGTGCCAGCACCGCCCTAAAGGACACTGAAGCTTTCTTT
-	TRBJ2-3	TRBV20-1	-	CSASSHDGRLDTQYF	TGCAGTGCTAGTAGCCATGACGGGAGATTAGATACGCAGTATTTT
-	TRBJ1-4	TRBV10-2	-	CATRLAGGNEKLFF	TGCGCCACCAGACTAGCGGGGGGTAATGAAAAACTGTTTTTT
once	TRBJ1-4	TRBV2	-	CASGAGTNEKLFF	TGTGCCAGCGGGGCAGGGACTAATGAAAAACTGTTTTTT
many	TRBJ1-1	TRBV10-3	-	CASTALMATEAFF	TGTGCCAGCACTGCCCTGATGGCGACTGAAGCTTTCTTT
-	TRBJ1-4	TRBV5-1	-	CASAGTPNEKLFF	TGCGCCAGCGCGGGGACCCCTAATGAAAAACTGTTTTTT
many	TRBJ1-2	TRBV15	-	CATSRGSRLYGYTF	TGTGCCACCAGCAGAGGTAGTCGGCTCTATGGCTACACCTTC
many	TRBJ1-2	TRBV5-1	TRBD1	CASSLEQGYGYTF	TGCGCCAGCAGCTTGGAACAGGGGTATGGCTACACCTTC
many	TRBJ1-2	TRBV4-2	-	CASSQGNGYPNYGYTF	TGTGCCAGCAGCCAAGGGAACGGATACCCTAACTATGGCTACACCTTC
many	TRBJ1-2	TRBV7-9	TRBD1	CASSQGQGSNAGTF	TGTGCCAGCAGCCAGGGACAGGGCTCCAATGCAGGTACCTTC
-	TRBJ2-7	TRBV10-3	TRBD2	CAISGSSGGEYF	TGTGCCATCAGTGGGTCTAGCGGGGGCGAGTACTTC
many	TRBJ1-1	TRBV19	-	CASSDGGNTEAFF	TGTGCCAGTAGTGACGGGGGGAACACTGAAGCTTTCTTT
few	TRBJ1-6	TRBV6-6	-	CASSYSLLRAGSPLHF	TGTGCCAGCAGTTATTCACTCCTCAGGGCCGGTTCACCCCTCCACTTT
-	TRBJ2-7	TRBV5-4	-	CASSSLGTYEQYF	TGTGCCAGCAGCTCATTAGGGACCTACGAGCAGTACTTC
many	TRBJ2-7	TRBV29-1	-	CSGRQDYEQYF	TGCAGCGGTCGACAGGACTACGAGCAGTACTTC
-	TRBJ1-1	TRBV20-1	-	CSATFEGRNTEAFF	TGCAGTGCTACCTTCGAGGGCCGGAACACTGAAGCTTTCTTT